Presented here are 22 T cell receptor beta chains from one specimen sequenced in a study of blood T cell repertoires in COVID-19. Generated by immunoSEQ multiplex PCR, the TCRdb table keeps only in-frame clones and is missing some. This sample has tens of thousands of clones, with roughly nine tenths found just once. The specimen sequenced was peripheral blood. The receptors come from a man aged 30 to 39 with active or convalescent COVID-19.

This chain joins TRBV6-1 and TRBJ1-5; the match to TRBD1 covers 8 bases. V gave up 3 bases and J gave up 0 bases; unmatched junction bases: 13. The CDR3 covers 19 residues. The germline gives CDR1 MNHNS, CDR2 SASEGT. DNA of the CDR3: TGTGCCAGCAGTGATCGAGGCAGGACAGGGTCGTATAGCAATCAGCCCCAGCATTTT. Translating gives CASSDRGRTGSYSNQPQHF.

The chain couples TRBV15 to TRBJ1-2; D may be TRBD1 (6 bases). Germline V gene lookup returns CDR1 LNHNV and CDR2 YYDKDF (reference sequence). The CDR3 is 15 amino acids. Trimming took 3 bases from V and 8 from J, leaving 19 bases between them. CDR3 amino acids: CATSSGGGGYLGYTF. CDR3 nucleotide sequence: TGTGCCACCAGCAGTGGGGGCGGGGGTTATTTGGGCTACACCTTC.

V usage is TRBV27 and J usage is TRBJ2-1; TRBD1 matches at 7 bases. Germline V CDR1 and CDR2: MNHEY, SMNVEV (reference sequence). Trimming took 7 bases from V and 7 from J; bases not matched to a gene: 7. This CDR3 contains 13 residues. This CDR3 is CASTATGKNEQFF. DNA for the CDR3: TGTGCCAGCACTGCGACAGGGAAAAATGAGCAGTTCTTC.

The CDR3 coding sequence is TGTGCCAGCAGCCTCCTGGCAGCTAATGAAAAACTGTTTTTT. This gives the protein CASSLLAANEKLFF. The V gene is TRBV27, the J gene TRBJ1-4, with unresolved D. The CDR3 runs to 14 residues. The V end lost 6 bases, the J end lost 3 bases, and 11 bases lay between the germline ends. Per germline, CDR1 MNHEY and CDR2 SMNVEV (reference sequence).

V is TRBV28 and J is TRBJ1-1, with D uncertain. There are 14 residues in the CDR3. V lost 8 bases and J lost 0, with 13 bases in between. From germline, CDR1 is MDHEN and CDR2 SYDVKM. The CDR3 nucleotides read TGTGCCAGCGCCAAGGGAGGTATGAACACTGAAGCTTTCTTT. It translates to CASAKGGMNTEAFF.

This chain links TRBV9 with TRBJ2-2; possibly TRBD2 for D (6 bases). In germline, CDR1 is SGDLS, CDR2 YYNGEE. V lost 4 bases and J 6 bases, leaving 13 bases between the germline ends. This CDR3 region has 14 residues. This CDR3 is CASSFRDWAGELFF. DNA of the CDR3: TGTGCCAGCAGCTTCCGGGACTGGGCCGGGGAGCTGTTTTTT.

The chain has TRBV5-1 and TRBJ2-1, with TRBD2 matching 8 bases. Trimming removed 3 bases from V and 0 bases from J; junction bases left unmatched: 8. Germline V gene sequence: CDR1 SGHRS, CDR2 YFSETQ. The CDR3 has 17 residues. The CDR3 protein is CASSWAVAGSSYNEQFF. CDR3 nucleotides: TGCGCCAGCAGCTGGGCAGTAGCGGGAAGCTCCTACAATGAGCAGTTCTTC.

The sample holds one count of this clone. This chain joins TRBV19 and TRBJ2-7; 8 nucleotides match TRBD1. CDR1 and CDR2 (germline): LNHDA, SQIVND (reference sequence). CDR3 length: 15 amino acids. The V and J ends lost 6 bases and 3 bases, in that order; junction bases with no gene match: 10. In DNA form, the CDR3 reads TGTGCCAGTAGCGACAGGGGAACTTTAGTCTACGAGCAGTACTTC. Translation gives CASSDRGTLVYEQYF.

The chain has TRBV6-6 and TRBJ2-7; D is possibly TRBD1 (5 bases). The V gene lost 6 bases and the J gene lost 2 bases, with 11 bases spanning the gap. The germline gives CDR1 MNHNY, CDR2 SVGAGI (reference sequence). This CDR3 is 13 amino acids long. Written as DNA, the CDR3 is TGTGCCAGCAGCCCAGACAGCCCCTACGAGCAGTACTTC. Translating it yields CASSPDSPYEQYF.

J is TRBJ2-1 and V is TRBV6-1; the match to TRBD2 covers 10 bases. Germline V gene sequence: CDR1 MNHNS, CDR2 SASEGT. The CDR3 sequence is 18 residues long. Trimming took 2 bases from V and 6 from J; bases not matched to a gene: 13. The CDR3 loop is CASSERSFGLAGVNEQFF. The DNA for the CDR3 is TGTGCCAGCAGTGAAAGGAGCTTCGGGCTAGCGGGAGTCAATGAGCAGTTCTTC.

J is TRBJ1-2 and V is TRBV10-3; 7 nucleotides line up with TRBD1. This CDR3 region has 14 residues. Trimming removed 11 bases from V and 2 bases from J; junction bases left unmatched: 11. Germline lookup yields CDR1 ENHRY and CDR2 SYGVKD. In DNA, the CDR3 is TGTGCCCCACGTCCGGACAGGCCAAACTATGGCTACACCTTC. Amino acids: CAPRPDRPNYGYTF.

This chain joins TRBV19 and TRBJ1-3; 9 bases agree with TRBD1. In germline, CDR1 is LNHDA, CDR2 SQIVND (reference sequence). Losses at the gene ends were 5 bases for V and 3 bases for J; bases not matched to a gene: 5. The CDR3 contains 15 residues. CDR3 bases: TGTGCCAGTAGTGCACAGGGGGCGGGTGGAAACACCATATATTTT. The encoded protein is CASSAQGAGGNTIYF.

This sequence joins TRBV5-1 and TRBJ1-2, with D hard to call. Germline CDR1 is SGHRS and CDR2 is YFSETQ. Trimming shortened V by 3 bases and J by 5 bases, and 8 bases separated the two germline ends. The CDR3 is 12 amino acids. Written as DNA, the CDR3 is TGCGCCAGCAGCTCTACGGGGTATGGCTACACCTTC. This codes for CASSSTGYGYTF. Full variable domain (outside the CDR3, taken from reference TRBV5-1 and TRBJ1-2): KAGVTQTPRYLIKTRGQQVTLSCSPISGHRSVSWYQQTPGQGLQFLFEYFSETQRNKGNFPGRFSGRQFSNSRSEMNVSTLELGDSALYLCASSSTGYGYTFGSGTRLTVV.

The chain recombines TRBV13 with TRBJ1-1; TRBD1 aligns across 9 bases. The V and J ends lost 5 bases and 0 bases, in that order; junction bases with no gene match: 10. The CDR3 has 17 residues. Germline CDR1 PRHDT, CDR2 FYEKMQ (reference sequence). In DNA form, the CDR3 reads TGTGCCAGCAGCACGCGAGGGACAGGGACGGTGAACACTGAAGCTTTCTTT. Protein: CASSTRGTGTVNTEAFF.

The chain recombines TRBV11-3 with TRBJ2-1, with 9 nucleotides matching TRBD2. Germline V lookup: CDR1 SGHNT, CDR2 YENEEA. Trimming took 4 bases from V and 0 from J; bases not matched to a gene: 7. The CDR3 runs to 17 residues. The CDR3 here is CASSSRLAGSSYNEQFF. The CDR3, as DNA: TGTGCCAGCAGCTCTCGTCTAGCGGGGAGCTCCTACAATGAGCAGTTCTTC.

The genes are TRBV11-2 and TRBJ1-4; TRBD1 matches at 9 bases. V lost 3 bases, J lost 8 bases, and 7 bases stayed unmatched. Germline V gene sequence: CDR1 SGHAT, CDR2 FQNNGV. The CDR3 loop spans 15 amino acids. CDR3 sequence: CASSFRTGAGEKLFF. CDR3 bases: TGTGCCAGCAGCTTCAGGACAGGGGCGGGAGAAAAACTGTTTTTT.

The chain is built from TRBV7-9 and TRBJ2-1; 14 bases fit TRBD2. This CDR3 has 15 amino acids. CDR1 and CDR2 from the germline V gene are SEHNR and FQNEAQ (reference sequence). V was pared by 5 bases and J by 9 bases, with 6 bases of the junction left unmatched. In DNA, the CDR3 is TGTGCCAGCAGCACGACTAGCGGGAGGGCCGGTGAGCAGTTCTTC. Its protein product is CASSTTSGRAGEQFF.

The rearrangement uses TRBV19 and TRBJ1-5, with TRBD1 matching over 10 bases. Looked up from germline, CDR1 is LNHDA and CDR2 is SQIVND (reference sequence). The length of the CDR3 is 16 residues. V gave up 4 bases and J gave up 6 bases; unmatched junction bases: 9. The CDR3 sequence is CASSTHGTGVSQPQHF. The CDR3 region has the DNA TGTGCCAGTAGTACCCACGGGACAGGGGTTTCTCAGCCCCAGCATTTT. Based on the CDR3 plus reference TRBV19 and TRBJ1-5, the full variable domain is DGGITQSPKYLFRKEGQNVTLSCEQNLNHDAMYWYRQDPGQGLRLIYYSQIVNDFQKGDIAEGYSVSREKKESFPLTVTSAQKNPTAFYLCASSTHGTGVSQPQHFGDGTRLSIL.

The chain joins TRBV4-1 to TRBJ2-7, with 7 bases matching TRBD1. The V gene's germline CDR1 is MGHRA and CDR2 YSYEKL. V was pared by 5 bases and J by 2 bases, with 6 bases of the junction left unmatched. This CDR3 comprises 14 residues. The CDR3 bases are TGCGCCAGCAGCACCCGGGACAGAGCCTACGAGCAGTACTTC. As protein: CASSTRDRAYEQYF.

This clone was observed a single time. V and J are TRBV7-8 and TRBJ2-1, with a tentative D call TRBD2 (6 bases). Deletions cut 2 bases from V and 7 bases from J, with 24 bases between. Germline V lookup: CDR1 SGHVS, CDR2 FQNEAQ. This CDR3 has 18 amino acids. CDR3 loop: CASSLHGTSDYRWNEQFF. DNA for the CDR3: TGTGCCAGCAGCTTACACGGGACCTCGGACTATCGCTGGAATGAGCAGTTCTTC.

This clone occurred a few times. J is TRBJ1-2 and V is TRBV11-2; no definite D call. The CDR3 runs 13 residues. The ends were cut back, 2 bases at V and 3 bases at J, with 7 bases in the middle. Germline V lookup: CDR1 SGHAT, CDR2 FQNNGV. This chain's CDR3 is CASSLRGHYGYTF. CDR3 DNA: TGTGCCAGCAGCTTAAGAGGGCACTATGGCTACACCTTC.

This chain links TRBV5-1 with TRBJ2-3, with 8 nucleotides matching TRBD1. V lost 4 bases, J lost 0 bases, and 4 bases stayed unmatched. CDR1 and CDR2 from the germline V gene are SGHRS and YFSETQ. The CDR3 has 15 residues. The CDR3 nucleotides read TGCGCCAGCAGCCCAGGACAGGGAAGCACAGATACGCAGTATTTT. This codes for CASSPGQGSTDTQYF.